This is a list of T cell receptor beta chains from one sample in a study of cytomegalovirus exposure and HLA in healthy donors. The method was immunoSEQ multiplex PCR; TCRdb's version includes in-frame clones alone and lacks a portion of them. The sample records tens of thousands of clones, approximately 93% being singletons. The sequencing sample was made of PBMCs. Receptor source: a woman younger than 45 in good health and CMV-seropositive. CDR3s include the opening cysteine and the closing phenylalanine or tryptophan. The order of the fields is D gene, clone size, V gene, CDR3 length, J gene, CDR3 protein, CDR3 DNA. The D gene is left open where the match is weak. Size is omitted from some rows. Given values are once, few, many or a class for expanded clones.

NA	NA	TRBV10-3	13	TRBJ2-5	CAISRQDWETQYF	TGTGCCATCAGTCGACAGGATTGGGAGACCCAGTACTTC
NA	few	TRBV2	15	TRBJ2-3	CASSVLTGATDTQYF	TGTGCCAGCAGTGTACTGACAGGAGCCACAGATACGCAGTATTTT
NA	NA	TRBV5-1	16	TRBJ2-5	CASSAGGSSLGETQYF	TGCGCCAGCAGCGCAGGGGGGTCCTCACTAGGTGAGACCCAGTACTTC
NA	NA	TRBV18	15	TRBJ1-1	CASFPQSAPNTEAFF	TGTGCCAGCTTCCCTCAAAGCGCGCCGAACACTGAAGCTTTCTTT
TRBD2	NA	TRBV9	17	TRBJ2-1	CASSVGVAGVSYNEQFF	TGTGCCAGCAGCGTAGGGGTTGCGGGAGTGTCCTACAATGAGCAGTTCTTC
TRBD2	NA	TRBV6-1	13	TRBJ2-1	CASTGRVGGEQFF	TGTGCCAGCACCGGGAGGGTTGGGGGTGAGCAGTTCTTC
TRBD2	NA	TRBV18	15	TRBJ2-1	CASSPKTSGNNEQFF	TGTGCCAGCTCACCAAAGACTAGCGGTAACAATGAGCAGTTCTTC
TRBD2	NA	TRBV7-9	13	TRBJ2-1	CASSLENSGSAVF	TGTGCCAGCAGCTTAGAGAATAGCGGGTCAGCGGTCTTC
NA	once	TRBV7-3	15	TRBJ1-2	CASSSTGSTNYGYTF	TGTGCCAGCAGCAGCACAGGGTCTACTAACTATGGCTACACCTTC
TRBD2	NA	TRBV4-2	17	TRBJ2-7	CASSQDGRVAGAHEQYF	TGTGCCAGCAGCCAAGACGGTCGAGTAGCGGGAGCCCACGAGCAGTACTTC
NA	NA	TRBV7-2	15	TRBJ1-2	CASSLGRRANYGYTF	TGTGCCAGCAGCTTAGGGCGACGGGCTAACTATGGCTACACCTTC
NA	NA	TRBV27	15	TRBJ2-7	CASSSQTSPSYEQYF	TGTGCCAGCAGTTCACAGACTAGTCCTTCCTACGAGCAGTACTTC
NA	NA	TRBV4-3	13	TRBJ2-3	CASSHTDTDTQYF	TGCGCCAGCAGCCATACTGACACAGATACGCAGTATTTT
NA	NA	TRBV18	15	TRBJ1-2	CASSPQQATLYGYTF	TGTGCCAGCTCACCACAACAGGCCACTCTCTATGGCTACACCTTC
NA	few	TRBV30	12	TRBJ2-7	CAWSTRRSEQYF	TGTGCCTGGAGTACTAGGCGGAGCGAGCAGTACTTC
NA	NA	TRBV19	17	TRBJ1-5	CASSISHTSGAGQPQHF	TGTGCCAGTAGTATCTCTCACACCTCGGGCGCGGGTCAGCCCCAGCATTTT
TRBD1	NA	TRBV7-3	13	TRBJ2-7	CASSPTGGYEQYF	TGTGCCAGCAGCCCGACAGGGGGCTACGAGCAGTACTTC
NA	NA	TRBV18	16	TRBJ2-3	CASSLYRDISTDTQYF	TGTGCCAGCTCACTATACCGGGACATTAGCACAGATACGCAGTATTTT
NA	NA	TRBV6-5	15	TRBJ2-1	CASSYGGNSYNEQFF	TGTGCCAGCAGTTATGGAGGGAACTCCTACAATGAGCAGTTCTTC
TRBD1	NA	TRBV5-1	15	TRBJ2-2	CASSPRTGNTGELFF	TGCGCCAGCAGCCCCAGGACAGGGAACACCGGGGAGCTGTTTTTT
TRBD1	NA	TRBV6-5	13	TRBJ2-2	CASKRQGIGELFF	TGTGCCAGCAAGAGACAGGGGATCGGGGAGCTGTTTTTT
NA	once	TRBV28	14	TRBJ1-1	CASSLTARNTEAFF	TGTGCCAGCAGTTTAACTGCCCGGAACACTGAAGCTTTCTTT
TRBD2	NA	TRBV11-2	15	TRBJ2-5	CASSPGTSGRETQYF	TGTGCCAGCAGCCCCGGGACTAGCGGGAGAGAGACCCAGTACTTC
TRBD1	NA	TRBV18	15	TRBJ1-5	CASSANRGRNQPQHF	TGTGCCAGCTCGGCTAACAGGGGGCGCAATCAGCCCCAGCATTTT
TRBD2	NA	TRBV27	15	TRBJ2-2	CASSLRGIGPGELFF	TGTGCCAGCAGTTTGCGGGGGATCGGCCCCGGGGAGCTGTTTTTT
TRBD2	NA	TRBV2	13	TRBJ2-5	CASNGLAAETQYF	TGTGCCAGCAATGGACTAGCGGCGGAGACCCAGTACTTC
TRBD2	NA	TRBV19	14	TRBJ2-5	CASNVGGSGETQYF	TGTGCCAGTAATGTCGGCGGGAGCGGTGAGACCCAGTACTTC
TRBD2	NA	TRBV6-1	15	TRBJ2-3	CASSPSGRSADTQYF	TGTGCCAGCAGTCCTAGCGGGAGGTCTGCAGATACGCAGTATTTT
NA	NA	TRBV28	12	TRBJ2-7	CASSLGRGEQYF	TGTGCCAGCAGTTTGGGCCGGGGCGAGCAGTACTTC
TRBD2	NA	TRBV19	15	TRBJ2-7	CASSIGGEGIYEQYF	TGTGCCAGTAGTATTGGGGGGGAGGGCATATACGAGCAGTACTTC
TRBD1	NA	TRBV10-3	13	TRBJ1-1	CATCGQGATEAFF	TGTGCCACCTGCGGACAGGGGGCCACTGAAGCTTTCTTT
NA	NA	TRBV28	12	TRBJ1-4	CASKQPGGKLFF	TGTGCCAGCAAGCAACCGGGGGGGAAACTGTTTTTT
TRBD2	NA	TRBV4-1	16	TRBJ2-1	CASSPDLAEAYNEQFF	TGCGCCAGCAGCCCAGACCTAGCGGAGGCCTACAATGAGCAGTTCTTC
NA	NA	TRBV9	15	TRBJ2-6	CASSPAGSGANVLTF	TGTGCCAGCAGCCCGGCCGGGTCTGGGGCCAACGTCCTGACTTTC
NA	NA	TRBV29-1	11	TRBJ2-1	CSFGFYNEQFF	TGCAGCTTCGGGTTCTACAATGAGCAGTTCTTC
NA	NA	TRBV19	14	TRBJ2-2	CASRKQGSGGELFF	TGTGCCAGTAGGAAACAGGGCTCGGGCGGGGAGCTGTTTTTT
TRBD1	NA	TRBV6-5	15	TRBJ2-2	CASSNLDRDTGELFF	TGTGCCAGCAGTAATCTAGACAGGGACACCGGGGAGCTGTTTTTT
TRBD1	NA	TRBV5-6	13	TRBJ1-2	CASSYSGGYGYTF	TGTGCCAGCAGCTACTCAGGGGGCTATGGCTACACCTTC
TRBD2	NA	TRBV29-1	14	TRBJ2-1	CSVSLGLVNNEQFF	TGCAGCGTATCCCTGGGACTAGTCAACAATGAGCAGTTCTTC
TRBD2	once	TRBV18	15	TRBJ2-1	CASSRRSGNYNEQFF	TGTGCCAGCTCACGACGAAGCGGGAACTACAATGAGCAGTTCTTC
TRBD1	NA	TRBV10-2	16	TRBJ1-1	CASSEATGFPNTEAFF	TGCGCCAGCAGTGAGGCGACAGGGTTCCCGAACACTGAAGCTTTCTTT
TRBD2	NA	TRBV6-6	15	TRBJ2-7	CASSFLSGETYEQYF	TGTGCCAGCAGTTTCCTCAGCGGGGAGACCTACGAGCAGTACTTC
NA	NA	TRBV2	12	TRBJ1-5	CASGQEGQPQHF	TGTGCCAGCGGCCAGGAAGGTCAGCCCCAGCATTTT
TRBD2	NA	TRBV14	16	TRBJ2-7	CASSHRGLAGGSEQYF	TGTGCCAGCAGCCACCGTGGACTAGCGGGAGGATCCGAGCAGTACTTC
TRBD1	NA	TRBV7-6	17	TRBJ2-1	CASSPSARTGRNNEQFF	TGTGCCAGCAGCCCATCGGCCCGGACAGGGAGGAACAATGAGCAGTTCTTC
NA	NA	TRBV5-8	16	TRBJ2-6	CASNSSTQSRANVLTF	TGTGCCAGCAATAGCTCCACACAAAGTCGGGCCAACGTCCTGACTTTC
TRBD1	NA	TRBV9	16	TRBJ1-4	CASSVEGTAADEKLFF	TGTGCCAGCAGCGTAGAGGGGACAGCGGCGGATGAAAAACTGTTTTTT
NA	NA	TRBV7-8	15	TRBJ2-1	CASSPYSGSYNEQFF	TGTGCCAGCAGCCCATATAGCGGCTCCTACAATGAGCAGTTCTTC
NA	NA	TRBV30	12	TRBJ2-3	CAWSRGTDTQYF	TGTGCCTGGAGTAGAGGTACAGATACGCAGTATTTT
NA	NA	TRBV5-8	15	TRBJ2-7	CSSRLVPLTDYEQYF	TGTTCCTCCAGGCTGGTACCACTTACCGACTACGAGCAGTACTTC
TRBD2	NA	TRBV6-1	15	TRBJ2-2	CASRVLAGVYGELFF	TGTGCCAGCAGGGTACTAGCGGGAGTATACGGGGAGCTGTTTTTT
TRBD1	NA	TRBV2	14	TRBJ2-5	CASSTGQGRETQYF	TGTGCCAGCAGTACGGGACAGGGCCGCGAGACCCAGTACTTC
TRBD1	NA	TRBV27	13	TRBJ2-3	CAAKDRATDTQYF	TGCGCAGCAAAGGACAGGGCTACAGATACGCAGTATTTT